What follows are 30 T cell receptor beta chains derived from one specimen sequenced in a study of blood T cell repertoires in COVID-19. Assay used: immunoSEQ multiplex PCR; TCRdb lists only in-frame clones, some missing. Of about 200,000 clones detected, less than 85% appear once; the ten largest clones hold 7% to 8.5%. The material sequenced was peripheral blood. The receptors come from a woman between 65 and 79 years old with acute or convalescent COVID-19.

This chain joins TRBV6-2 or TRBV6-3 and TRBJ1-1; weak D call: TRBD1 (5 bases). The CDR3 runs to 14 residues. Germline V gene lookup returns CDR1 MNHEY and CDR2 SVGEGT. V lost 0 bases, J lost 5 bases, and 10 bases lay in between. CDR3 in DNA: TGTGCCAGCAGTTACTCGACTCGGGGGACTGAAGCTTTCTTT. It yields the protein CASSYSTRGTEAFF.

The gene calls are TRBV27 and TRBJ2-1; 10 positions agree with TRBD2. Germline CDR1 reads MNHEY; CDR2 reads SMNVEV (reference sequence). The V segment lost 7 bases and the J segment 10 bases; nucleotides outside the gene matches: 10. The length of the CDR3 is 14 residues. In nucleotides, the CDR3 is TGTGCCAGCAAAGCACTAGCGGGGCAGGGGGAGCAGTTCTTC. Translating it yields CASKALAGQGEQFF.

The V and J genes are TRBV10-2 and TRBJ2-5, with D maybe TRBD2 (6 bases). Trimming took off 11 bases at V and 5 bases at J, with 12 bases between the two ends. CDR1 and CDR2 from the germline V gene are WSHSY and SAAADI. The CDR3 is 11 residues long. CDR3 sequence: CAGGSLETQYF. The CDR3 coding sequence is TGCGCCGGAGGGTCTTTGGAGACCCAGTACTTC.

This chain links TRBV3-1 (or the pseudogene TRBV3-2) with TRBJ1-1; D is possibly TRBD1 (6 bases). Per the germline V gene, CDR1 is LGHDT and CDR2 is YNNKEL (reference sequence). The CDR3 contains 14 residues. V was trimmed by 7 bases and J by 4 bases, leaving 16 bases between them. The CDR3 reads CASTRVLQGTEAFF. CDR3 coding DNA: TGTGCCAGCACCCGCGTACTACAGGGCACTGAAGCTTTCTTT.

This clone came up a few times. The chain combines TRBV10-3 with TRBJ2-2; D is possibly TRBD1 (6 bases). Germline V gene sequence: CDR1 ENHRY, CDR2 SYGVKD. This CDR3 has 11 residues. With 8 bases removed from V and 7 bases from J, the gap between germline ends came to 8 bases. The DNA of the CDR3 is TGTGCCATCCAGGGGAGCGGGGAGCTGTTTTTT. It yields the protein CAIQGSGELFF.

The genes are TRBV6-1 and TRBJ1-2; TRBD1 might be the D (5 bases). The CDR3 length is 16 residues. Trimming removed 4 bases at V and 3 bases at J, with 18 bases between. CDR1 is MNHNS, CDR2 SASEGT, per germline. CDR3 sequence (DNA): TGTGCCAGCAGTGGCCGCGGGGTCGGGGGTGACTATGGCTACACCTTC. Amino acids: CASSGRGVGGDYGYTF.

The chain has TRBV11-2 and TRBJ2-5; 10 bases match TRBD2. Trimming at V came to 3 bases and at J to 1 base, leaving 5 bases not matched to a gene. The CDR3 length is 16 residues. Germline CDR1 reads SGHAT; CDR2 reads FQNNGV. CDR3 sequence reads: CASSFIAGGPQETQYF. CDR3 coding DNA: TGTGCCAGCAGCTTCATAGCGGGGGGACCCCAAGAGACCCAGTACTTC.

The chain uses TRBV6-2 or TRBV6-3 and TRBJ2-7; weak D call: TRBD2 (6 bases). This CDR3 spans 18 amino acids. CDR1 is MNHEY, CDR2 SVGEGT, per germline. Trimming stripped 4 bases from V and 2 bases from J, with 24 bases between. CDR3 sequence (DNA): TGTGCCAGCAGTTTCCCCGGGACTCCCCGTGGGTTCCCCTACGAGCAGTACTTC. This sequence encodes CASSFPGTPRGFPYEQYF.

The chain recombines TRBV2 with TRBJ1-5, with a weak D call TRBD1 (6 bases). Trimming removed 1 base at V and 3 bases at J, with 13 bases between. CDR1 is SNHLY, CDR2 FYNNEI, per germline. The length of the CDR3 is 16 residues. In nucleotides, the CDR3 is TGTGCCAGCAGTGAAGAAGGGGGGGGGAACAATCAGCCCCAGCATTTT. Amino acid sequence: CASSEEGGGNNQPQHF.

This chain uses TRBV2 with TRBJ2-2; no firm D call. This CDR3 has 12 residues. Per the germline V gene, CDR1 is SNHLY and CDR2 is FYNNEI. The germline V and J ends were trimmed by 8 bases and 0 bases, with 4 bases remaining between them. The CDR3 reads CASATNTGELFF. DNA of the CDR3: TGTGCCAGCGCGACGAACACCGGGGAGCTGTTTTTT.

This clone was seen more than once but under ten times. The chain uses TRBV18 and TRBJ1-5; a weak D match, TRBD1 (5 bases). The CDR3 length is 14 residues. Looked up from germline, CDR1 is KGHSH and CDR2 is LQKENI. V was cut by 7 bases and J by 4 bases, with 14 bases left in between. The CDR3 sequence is CASYNGAGNQPQHF. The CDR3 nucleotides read TGTGCCAGCTATAACGGGGCGGGGAATCAGCCCCAGCATTTT.

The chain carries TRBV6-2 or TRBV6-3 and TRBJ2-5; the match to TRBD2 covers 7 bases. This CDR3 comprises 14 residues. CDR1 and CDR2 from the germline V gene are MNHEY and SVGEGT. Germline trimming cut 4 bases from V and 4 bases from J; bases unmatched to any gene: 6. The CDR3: CASSFSGRGETQYF. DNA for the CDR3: TGTGCCAGCAGTTTCTCGGGGAGGGGAGAGACCCAGTACTTC.

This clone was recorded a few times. CDR3 in amino acids: CASSLAGGLVGELFF. CDR3 coding DNA: TGTGCCAGCAGCCTGGCGGGGGGGCTGGTCGGGGAGCTGTTTTTT. This chain uses TRBV3-1 (or the pseudogene TRBV3-2) with TRBJ2-2; TRBD2 matches 9 bases. Germline CDR1 reads LGHDT; CDR2 reads YNNKEL (reference sequence). The CDR3 consists of 15 residues. Germline trimming cut 4 bases from V and 7 bases from J; bases unmatched to any gene: 7.

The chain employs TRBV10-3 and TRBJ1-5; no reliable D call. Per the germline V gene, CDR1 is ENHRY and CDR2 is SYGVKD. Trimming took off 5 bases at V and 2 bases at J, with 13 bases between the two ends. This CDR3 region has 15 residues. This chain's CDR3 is CAISTRNMGNQPQHF. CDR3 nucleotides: TGTGCCATCAGTACCAGGAACATGGGCAATCAGCCCCAGCATTTT.

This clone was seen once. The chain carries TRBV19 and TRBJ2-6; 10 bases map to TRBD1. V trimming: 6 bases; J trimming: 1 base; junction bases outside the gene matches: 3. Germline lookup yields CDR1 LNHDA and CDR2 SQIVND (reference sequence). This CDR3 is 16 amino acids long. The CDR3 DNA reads TGTGCCAGTAGGACAGGGGGCGAATCTGGGGCCAACGTCCTGACTTTC. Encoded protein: CASRTGGESGANVLTF.

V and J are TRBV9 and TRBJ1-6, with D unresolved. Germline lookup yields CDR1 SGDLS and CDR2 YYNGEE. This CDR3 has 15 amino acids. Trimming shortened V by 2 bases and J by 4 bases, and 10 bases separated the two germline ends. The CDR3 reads CASSVGVSYNSPLHF. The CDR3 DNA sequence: TGTGCCAGCAGCGTCGGGGTATCGTATAATTCACCCCTCCACTTT.

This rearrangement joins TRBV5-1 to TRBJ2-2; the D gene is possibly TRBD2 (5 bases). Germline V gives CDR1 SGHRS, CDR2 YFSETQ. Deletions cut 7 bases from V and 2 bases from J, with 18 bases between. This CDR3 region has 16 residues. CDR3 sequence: CASAIRVLDNTGELFF. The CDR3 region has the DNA TGCGCCAGCGCCATCCGAGTACTAGACAACACCGGGGAGCTGTTTTTT.

The CDR3 region is CAWAKRERETQYF. The DNA of the CDR3 is TGTGCCTGGGCGAAAAGGGAGAGGGAGACCCAGTACTTC. The chain couples TRBV30 to TRBJ2-5, with D perhaps matching TRBD2 (5 bases). Trimming took off 5 bases at V and 5 bases at J, with 15 bases between the two ends. The CDR3 sequence is 13 residues long. The germline gives CDR1 GTSNPN, CDR2 SVGIG (reference sequence).

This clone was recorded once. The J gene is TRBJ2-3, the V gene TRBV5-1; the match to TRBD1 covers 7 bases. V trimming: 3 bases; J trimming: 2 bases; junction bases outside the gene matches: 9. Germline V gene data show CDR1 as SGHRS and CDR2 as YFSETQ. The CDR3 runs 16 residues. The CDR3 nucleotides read TGCGCCAGCAGCTCCGGACAGGTTGGGACCACAGATACGCAGTATTTT. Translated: CASSSGQVGTTDTQYF. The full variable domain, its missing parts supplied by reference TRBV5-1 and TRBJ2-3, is KAGVTQTPRYLIKTRGQQVTLSCSPISGHRSVSWYQQTPGQGLQFLFEYFSETQRNKGNFPGRFSGRQFSNSRSEMNVSTLELGDSALYLCASSSGQVGTTDTQYFGPGTRLTVL.

The CDR3 loop reads CASSYAGTGTGYTF. The CDR3 DNA reads as TGTGCCAGCAGTTACGCCGGGACAGGGACTGGCTACACCTTC. The rearrangement links TRBV6-5 to TRBJ1-2, with 9 bases identical to TRBD1. The junction had 5 bases not matched to a gene; V was cut back by 2 bases and J by 7 bases. This CDR3 has 14 residues. Per the germline V gene, CDR1 is MNHEY and CDR2 is SVGAGI.

The CDR3 loop is CASSRGLAGGSAQYF. The DNA for the CDR3 is TGTGCCAGCAGCCGGGGACTAGCGGGGGGATCGGCCCAGTACTTC. The V call is TRBV11-2, the J call TRBJ2-5, with 15 nucleotides matching TRBD2. J lost 9 bases, V lost 5 bases, and 7 bases had no gene match. Germline V gene data show CDR1 as SGHAT and CDR2 as FQNNGV. This CDR3 is 15 amino acids long.

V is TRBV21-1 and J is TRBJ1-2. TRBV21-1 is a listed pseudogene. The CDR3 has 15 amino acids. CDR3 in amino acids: CASSKDARFNYGYTF. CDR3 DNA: TGTGCCAGCAGCAAAGATGCACGGTTTAACTATGGCTACACCTTC.

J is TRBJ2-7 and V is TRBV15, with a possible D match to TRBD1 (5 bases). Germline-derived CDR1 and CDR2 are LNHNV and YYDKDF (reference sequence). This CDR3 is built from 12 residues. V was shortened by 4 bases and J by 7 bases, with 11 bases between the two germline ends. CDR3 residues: CATSIGAREQYV. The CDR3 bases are TGTGCCACCAGCATAGGGGCGAGGGAGCAGTACGTC.

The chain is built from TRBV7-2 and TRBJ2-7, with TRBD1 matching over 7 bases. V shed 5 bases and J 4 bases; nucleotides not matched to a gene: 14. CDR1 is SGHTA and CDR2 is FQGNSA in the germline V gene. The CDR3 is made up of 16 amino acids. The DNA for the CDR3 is TGTGCCAGCAGCACCCAGTGGGACAGTCGATTGTACGAGCAGTACTTC. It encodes CASSTQWDSRLYEQYF.

DNA for the CDR3: TGCAGTGCTAGCCTTCAGGGGCCGCAGTATTTT. This translates into CSASLQGPQYF. The chain combines TRBV20-1 with TRBJ2-3; TRBD1 is a possible D gene (6 bases). The CDR3 contains 11 residues. Germline V gene sequence: CDR1 DFQATT, CDR2 SNEGSKA (reference sequence). Trimming cost V 3 bases and J 10 bases, with 11 bases left between them.

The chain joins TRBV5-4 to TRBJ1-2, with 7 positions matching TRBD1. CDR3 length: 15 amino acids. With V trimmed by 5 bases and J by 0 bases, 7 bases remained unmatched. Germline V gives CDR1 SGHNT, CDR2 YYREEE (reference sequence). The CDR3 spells CASSRGQVSNYGYTF. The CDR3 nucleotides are TGTGCCAGCAGTAGGGGGCAGGTTTCTAACTATGGCTACACCTTC. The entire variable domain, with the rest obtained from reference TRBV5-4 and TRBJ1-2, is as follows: ETGVTQSPTHLIKTRGQQVTLRCSSQSGHNTVSWYQQALGQGPQFIFQYYREEENGRGNFPPRFSGLQFPNYSSELNVNALELDDSALYLCASSRGQVSNYGYTFGSGTRLTVV.

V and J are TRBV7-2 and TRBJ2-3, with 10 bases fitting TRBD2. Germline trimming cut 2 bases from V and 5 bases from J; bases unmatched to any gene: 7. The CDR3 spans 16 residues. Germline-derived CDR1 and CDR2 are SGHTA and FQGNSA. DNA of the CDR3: TGTGCCAGCAGCTTAAGAAGCGGGGGGGGGCAAGATACGCAGTATTTT. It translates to CASSLRSGGGQDTQYF.

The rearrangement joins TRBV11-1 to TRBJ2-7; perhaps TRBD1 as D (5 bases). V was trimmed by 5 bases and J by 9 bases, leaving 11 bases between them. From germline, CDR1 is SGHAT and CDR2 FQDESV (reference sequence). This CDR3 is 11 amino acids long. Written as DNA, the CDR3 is TGTGCCAGCAGCCTAGGTCAGGGGCAGTACTTC. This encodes CASSLGQGQYF.

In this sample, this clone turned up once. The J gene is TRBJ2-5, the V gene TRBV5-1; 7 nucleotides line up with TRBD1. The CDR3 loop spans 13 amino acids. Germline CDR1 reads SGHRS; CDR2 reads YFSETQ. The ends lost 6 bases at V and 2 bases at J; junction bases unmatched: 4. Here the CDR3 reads CASKGTEQETQYF. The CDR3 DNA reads TGCGCCAGCAAAGGGACAGAACAAGAGACCCAGTACTTC.

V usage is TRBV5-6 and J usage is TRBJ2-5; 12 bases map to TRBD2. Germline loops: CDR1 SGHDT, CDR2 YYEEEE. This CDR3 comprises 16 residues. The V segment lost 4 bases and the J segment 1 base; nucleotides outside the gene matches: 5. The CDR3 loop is CASSRLAGAFQETQYF. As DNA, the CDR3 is TGTGCCAGCAGCCGACTAGCGGGGGCCTTCCAAGAGACCCAGTACTTC.